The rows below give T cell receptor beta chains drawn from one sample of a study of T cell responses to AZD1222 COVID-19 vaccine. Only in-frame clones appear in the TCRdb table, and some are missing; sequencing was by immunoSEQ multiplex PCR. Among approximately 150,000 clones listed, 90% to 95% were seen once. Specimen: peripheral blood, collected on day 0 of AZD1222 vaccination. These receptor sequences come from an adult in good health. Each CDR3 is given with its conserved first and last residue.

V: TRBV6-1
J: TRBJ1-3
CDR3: CASSEVAGTGNTIYF

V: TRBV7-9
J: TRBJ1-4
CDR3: CASSPPEGKELFF

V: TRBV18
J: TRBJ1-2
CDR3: CASSPSTGRVGYGYTF

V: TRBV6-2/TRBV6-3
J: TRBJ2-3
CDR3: CASSYPGGGANTDTQYF

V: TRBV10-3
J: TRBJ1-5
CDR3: CAISVSGGADQPQHF

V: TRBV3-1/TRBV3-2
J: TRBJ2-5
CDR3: CASSGTSGTQETQYF

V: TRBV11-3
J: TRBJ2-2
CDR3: CASRAGQTGELFF

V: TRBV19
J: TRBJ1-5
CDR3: CASRLSPGNQPQHF

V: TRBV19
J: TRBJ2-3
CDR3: CALGSGTTDTQYF

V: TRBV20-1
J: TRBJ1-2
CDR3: CSAWDRDGYTF

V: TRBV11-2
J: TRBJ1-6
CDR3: CATPGRYSPLHF

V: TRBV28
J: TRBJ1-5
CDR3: CASSLQRTGKRNQPQHF

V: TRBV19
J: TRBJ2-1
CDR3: CASSATSGRPYNEQFF

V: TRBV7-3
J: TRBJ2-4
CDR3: CASSSGQGGGIQYF

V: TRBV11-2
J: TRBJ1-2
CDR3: CASSLVGGQLNYGYTF

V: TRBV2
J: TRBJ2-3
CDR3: CASRDPPRDTQYF

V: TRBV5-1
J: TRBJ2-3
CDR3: CASSGPFSTDTQYF

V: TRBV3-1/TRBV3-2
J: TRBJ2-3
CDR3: CASRPGDTQYF

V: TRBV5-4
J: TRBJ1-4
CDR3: CASSSDRANEKLFF

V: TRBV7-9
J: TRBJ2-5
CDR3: CASSRGLAGNQETQYF

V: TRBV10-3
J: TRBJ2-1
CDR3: CATGLAGVHEQFF

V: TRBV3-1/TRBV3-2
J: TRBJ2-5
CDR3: CASSPLPRGETQYF

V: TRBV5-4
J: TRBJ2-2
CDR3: CASRPDREGKLFF

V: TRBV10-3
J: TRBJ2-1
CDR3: CAITPTRNSYNEQFF

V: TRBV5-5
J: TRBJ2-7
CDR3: CASSSPQGRYEQYF

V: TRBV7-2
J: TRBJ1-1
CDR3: CASSLIVSPRQGENTEAFF

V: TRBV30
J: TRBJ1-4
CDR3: CAWSGRDRGPNEKLFF

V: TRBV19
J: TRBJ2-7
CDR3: CASSLGEATYEQYF

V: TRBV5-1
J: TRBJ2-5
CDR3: CASSWGDRGEETQYF

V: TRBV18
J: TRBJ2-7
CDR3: CASSPSSTSGGAEQYF

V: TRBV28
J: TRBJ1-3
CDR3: CASKGGGGNTIYF

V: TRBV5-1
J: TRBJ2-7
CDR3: CASSRTGTSGSYEQYF

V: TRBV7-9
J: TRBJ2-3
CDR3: CASSFWDPRNPDTQYF

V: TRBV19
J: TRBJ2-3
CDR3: CASSIDIRGGADTQYF

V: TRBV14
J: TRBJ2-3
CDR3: CASSPRLAGTDTQYF

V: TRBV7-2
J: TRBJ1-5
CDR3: CASSLSGGGFSNQPQHF

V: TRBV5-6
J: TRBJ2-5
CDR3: CASSLAQPETQYF

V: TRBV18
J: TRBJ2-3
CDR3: CASSGLSASITDTQYF

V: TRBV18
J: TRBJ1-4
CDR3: CASSPGQGNQKLFF

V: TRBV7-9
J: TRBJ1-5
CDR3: CASSLGNTQGQPQHF

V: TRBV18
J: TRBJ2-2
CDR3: CASSSAGWTGELFF

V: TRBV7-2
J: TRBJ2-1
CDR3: CASSQSGGIYNEQFF

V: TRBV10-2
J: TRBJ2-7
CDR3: CASSDPNRDSPYEQYF

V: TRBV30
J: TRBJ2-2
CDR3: CAWSWAGTGELFF

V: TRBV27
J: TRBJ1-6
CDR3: CASSPGTGHNSPLHF

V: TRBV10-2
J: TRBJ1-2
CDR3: CASRQVNYGYTF

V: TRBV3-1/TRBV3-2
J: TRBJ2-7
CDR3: CASSREGLSYEQYF

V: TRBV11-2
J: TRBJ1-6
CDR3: CASSLDYGTGGRLYNSPLHF

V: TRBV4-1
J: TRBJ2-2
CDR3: CASSQAPFGVTGELFF

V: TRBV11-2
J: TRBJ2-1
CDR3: CASSPRGGTYNEQFF

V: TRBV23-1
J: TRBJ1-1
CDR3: CASSQRETGGGTEAFF